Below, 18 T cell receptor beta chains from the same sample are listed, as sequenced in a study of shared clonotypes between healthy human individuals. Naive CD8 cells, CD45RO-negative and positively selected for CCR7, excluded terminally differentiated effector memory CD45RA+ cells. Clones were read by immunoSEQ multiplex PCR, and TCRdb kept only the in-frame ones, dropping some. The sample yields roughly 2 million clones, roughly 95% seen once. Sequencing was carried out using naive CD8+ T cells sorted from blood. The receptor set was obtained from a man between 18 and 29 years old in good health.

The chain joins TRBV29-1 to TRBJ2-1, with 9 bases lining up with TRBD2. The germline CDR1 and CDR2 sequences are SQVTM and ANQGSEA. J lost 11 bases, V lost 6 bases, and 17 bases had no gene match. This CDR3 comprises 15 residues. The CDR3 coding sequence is TGCAGCGTGGGACTAGCCCCCGGGCGGGACGCGCAGCAGTTCTTC. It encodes CSVGLAPGRDAQQFF.

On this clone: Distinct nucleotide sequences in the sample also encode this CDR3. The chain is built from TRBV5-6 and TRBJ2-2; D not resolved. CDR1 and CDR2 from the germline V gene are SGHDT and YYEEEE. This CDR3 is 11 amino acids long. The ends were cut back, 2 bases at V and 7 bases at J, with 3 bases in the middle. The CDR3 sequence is CASSFSGELFF. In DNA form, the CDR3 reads TGTGCCAGCAGCTTCAGCGGGGAGCTGTTTTTT. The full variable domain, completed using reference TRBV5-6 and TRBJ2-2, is DAGVTQSPTHLIKTRGQQVTLRCSPKSGHDTVSWYQQALGQGPQFIFQYYEEEERQRGNFPDRFSGHQFPNYSSELNVNALLLGDSALYLCASSFSGELFFGEGSRLTVL.

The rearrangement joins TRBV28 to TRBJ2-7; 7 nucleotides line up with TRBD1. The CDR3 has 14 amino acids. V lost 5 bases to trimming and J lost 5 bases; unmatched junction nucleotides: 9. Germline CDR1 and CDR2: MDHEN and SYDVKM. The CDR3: CASSKTGSPNEQYF. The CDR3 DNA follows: TGTGCCAGCAGTAAGACAGGGAGTCCCAACGAGCAGTACTTC.

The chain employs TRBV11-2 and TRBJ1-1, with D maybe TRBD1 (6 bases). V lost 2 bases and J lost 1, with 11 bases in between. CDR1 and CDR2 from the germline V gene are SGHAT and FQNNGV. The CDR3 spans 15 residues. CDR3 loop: CASSLRGARNTEAFF. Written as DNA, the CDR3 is TGTGCCAGCAGCTTACGGGGGGCGCGGAACACTGAAGCTTTCTTT.

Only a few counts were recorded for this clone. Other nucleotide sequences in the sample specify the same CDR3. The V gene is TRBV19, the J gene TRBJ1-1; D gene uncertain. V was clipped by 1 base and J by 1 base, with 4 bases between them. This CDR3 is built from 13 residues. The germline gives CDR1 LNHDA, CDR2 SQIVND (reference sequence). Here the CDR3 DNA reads TGTGCCAGTAGTATAGGGGAGAACACTGAAGCTTTCTTT. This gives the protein CASSIGENTEAFF.

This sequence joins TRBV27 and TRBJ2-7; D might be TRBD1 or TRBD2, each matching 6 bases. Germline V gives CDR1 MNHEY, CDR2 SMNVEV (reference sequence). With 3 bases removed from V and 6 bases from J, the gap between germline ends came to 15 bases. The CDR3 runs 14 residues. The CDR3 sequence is CASSLLGGQGEQYF. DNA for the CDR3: TGTGCCAGCAGTTTGTTAGGGGGGCAGGGCGAGCAGTACTTC.

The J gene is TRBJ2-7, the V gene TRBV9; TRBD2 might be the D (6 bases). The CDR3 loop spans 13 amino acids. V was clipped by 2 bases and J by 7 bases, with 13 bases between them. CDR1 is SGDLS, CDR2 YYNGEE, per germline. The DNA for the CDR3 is TGTGCCAGCAGCGTTGGGACTCACGGTGAGCAGTACTTC. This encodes CASSVGTHGEQYF.

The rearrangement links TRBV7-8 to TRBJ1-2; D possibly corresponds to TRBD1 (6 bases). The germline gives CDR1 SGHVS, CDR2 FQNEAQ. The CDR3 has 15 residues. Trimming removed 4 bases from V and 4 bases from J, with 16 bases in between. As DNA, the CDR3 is TGTGCCAGCAGCTCCTCGAAGGGGGAACTCTATGGCTACACCTTC. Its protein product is CASSSSKGELYGYTF.

CDR3 nucleotides: TGTGCCAGCAGCTTGTTCGGGACAGGGAACACCGGGGAGCTGTTTTTT. It encodes CASSLFGTGNTGELFF. The chain links TRBV7-9 to TRBJ2-2; 8 bases map to TRBD1. The CDR3 has 16 residues. Trimming cost V 3 bases and J 1 base; bases outside gene matches: 4. CDR1 is SEHNR, CDR2 FQNEAQ, per germline (reference sequence).

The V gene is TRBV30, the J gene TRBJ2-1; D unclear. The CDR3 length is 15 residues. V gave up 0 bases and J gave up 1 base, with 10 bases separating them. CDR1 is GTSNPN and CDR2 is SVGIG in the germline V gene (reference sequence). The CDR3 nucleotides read TGTGCCTGGAGTGTCCCCCGGGCATCCTACAATGAGCAGTTCTTC. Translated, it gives CAWSVPRASYNEQFF. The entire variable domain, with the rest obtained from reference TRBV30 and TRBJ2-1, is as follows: SQTIHQWPATLVQPVGSPLSLECTVEGTSNPNLYWYRQAAGRGLQLLFYSVGIGQISSEVPQNLSASRPQDRQFILSSKKLLLSDSGFYLCAWSVPRASYNEQFFGPGTRLTVL.

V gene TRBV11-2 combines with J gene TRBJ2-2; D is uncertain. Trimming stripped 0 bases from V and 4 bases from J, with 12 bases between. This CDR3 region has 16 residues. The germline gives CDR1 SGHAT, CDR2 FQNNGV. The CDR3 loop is CASSLDPSFRTGELFF. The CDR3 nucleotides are TGTGCCAGCAGCTTAGACCCTAGTTTCCGCACCGGGGAGCTGTTTTTT. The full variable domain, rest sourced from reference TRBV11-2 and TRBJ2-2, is EAGVAQSPRYKIIEKRQSVAFWCNPISGHATLYWYQQILGQGPKLLIQFQNNGVVDDSQLPKDRFSAERLKGVDSTLKIQPAKLEDSAVYLCASSLDPSFRTGELFFGEGSRLTVL.

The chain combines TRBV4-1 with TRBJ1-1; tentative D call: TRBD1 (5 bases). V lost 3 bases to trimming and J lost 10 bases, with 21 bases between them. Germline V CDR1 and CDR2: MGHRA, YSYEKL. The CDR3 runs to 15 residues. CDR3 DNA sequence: TGCGCCAGCAGCCAGATACCCGGGTCCCACGGGGCAGCTTTCTTT. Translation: CASSQIPGSHGAAFF.

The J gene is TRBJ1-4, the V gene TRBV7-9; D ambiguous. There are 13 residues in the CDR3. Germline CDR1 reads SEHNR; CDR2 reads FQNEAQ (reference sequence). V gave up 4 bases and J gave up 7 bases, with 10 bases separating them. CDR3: CASSSAGGEKLFF. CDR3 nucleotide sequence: TGTGCCAGCAGCTCGGCGGGTGGTGAAAAACTGTTTTTT.

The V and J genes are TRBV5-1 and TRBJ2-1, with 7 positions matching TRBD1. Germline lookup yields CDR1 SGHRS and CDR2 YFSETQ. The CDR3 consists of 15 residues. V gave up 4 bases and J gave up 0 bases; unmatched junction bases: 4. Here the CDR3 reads CASSPTGTSYNEQFF. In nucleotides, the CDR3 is TGCGCCAGCAGCCCGACAGGGACCTCCTACAATGAGCAGTTCTTC.

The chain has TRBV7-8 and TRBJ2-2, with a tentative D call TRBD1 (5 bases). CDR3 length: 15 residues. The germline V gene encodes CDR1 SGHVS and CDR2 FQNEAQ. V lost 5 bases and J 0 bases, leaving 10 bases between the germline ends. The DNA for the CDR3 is TGTGCCAGCAGCCGTGGACATTCGAACACCGGGGAGCTGTTTTTT. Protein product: CASSRGHSNTGELFF.

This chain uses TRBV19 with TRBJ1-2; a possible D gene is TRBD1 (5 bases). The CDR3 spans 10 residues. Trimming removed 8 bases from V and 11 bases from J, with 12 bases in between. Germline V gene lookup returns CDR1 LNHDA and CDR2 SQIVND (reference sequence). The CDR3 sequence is CASSGGPYTF. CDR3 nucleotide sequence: TGTGCCAGTTCCGGGGGTCCTTACACCTTC.

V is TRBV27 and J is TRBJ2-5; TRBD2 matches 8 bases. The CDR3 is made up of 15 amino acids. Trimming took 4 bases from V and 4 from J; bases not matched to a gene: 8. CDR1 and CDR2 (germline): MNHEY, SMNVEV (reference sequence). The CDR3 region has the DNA TGTGCCAGCAGTTCATTGGGACTAGGGGGAGAGACCCAGTACTTC. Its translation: CASSSLGLGGETQYF.

CDR3 nucleotide sequence: TGTGCCAGCAGTACAGGGGGCAACTACGAGCAGTACTTC. Translating gives CASSTGGNYEQYF. This chain links TRBV27 with TRBJ2-7, with 9 positions matching TRBD1. V gave up 5 bases and J gave up 3 bases; unmatched junction bases: 2. The germline V gene has CDR1 MNHEY and CDR2 SMNVEV (reference sequence). CDR3 length equals 13 residues.